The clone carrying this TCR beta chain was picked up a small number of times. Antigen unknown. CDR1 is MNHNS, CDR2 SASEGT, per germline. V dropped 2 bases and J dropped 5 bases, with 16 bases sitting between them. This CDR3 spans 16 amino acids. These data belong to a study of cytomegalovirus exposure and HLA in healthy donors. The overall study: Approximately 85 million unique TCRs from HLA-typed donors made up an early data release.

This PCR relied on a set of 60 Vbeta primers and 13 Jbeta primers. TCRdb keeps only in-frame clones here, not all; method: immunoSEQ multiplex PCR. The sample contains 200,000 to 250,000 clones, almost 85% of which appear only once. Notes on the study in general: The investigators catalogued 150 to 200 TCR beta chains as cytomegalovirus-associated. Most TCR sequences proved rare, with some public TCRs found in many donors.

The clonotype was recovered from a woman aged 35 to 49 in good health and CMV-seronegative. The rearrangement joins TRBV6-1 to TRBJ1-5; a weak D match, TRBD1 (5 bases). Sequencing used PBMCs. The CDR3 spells CASSESPGGVYQPQHF. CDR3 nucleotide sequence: TGTGCCAGCAGTGAATCCCCGGGGGGAGTCTATCAGCCCCAGCATTTT.